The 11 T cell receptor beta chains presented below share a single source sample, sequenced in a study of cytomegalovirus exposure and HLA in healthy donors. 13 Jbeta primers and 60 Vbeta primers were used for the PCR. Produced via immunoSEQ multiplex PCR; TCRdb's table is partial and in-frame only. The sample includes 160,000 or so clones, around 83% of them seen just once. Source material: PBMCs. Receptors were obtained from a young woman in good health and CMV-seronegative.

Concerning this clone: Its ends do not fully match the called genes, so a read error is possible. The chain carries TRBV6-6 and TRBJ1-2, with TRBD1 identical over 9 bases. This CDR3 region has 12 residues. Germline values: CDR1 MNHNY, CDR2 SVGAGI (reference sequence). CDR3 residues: CASSTGDRDAAF. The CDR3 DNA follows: TGTGCCAGCAGCACGGGGGACAGGGACGCCGCCTTC.

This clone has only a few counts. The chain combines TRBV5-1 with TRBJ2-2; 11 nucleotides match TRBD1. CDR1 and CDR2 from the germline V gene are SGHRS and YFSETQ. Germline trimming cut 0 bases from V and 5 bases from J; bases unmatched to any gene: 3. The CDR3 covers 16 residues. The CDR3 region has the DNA TGCGCCAGCAGCTTGGCCGGGACAGGGGGAACCGGGGAGCTGTTTTTT. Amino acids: CASSLAGTGGTGELFF.

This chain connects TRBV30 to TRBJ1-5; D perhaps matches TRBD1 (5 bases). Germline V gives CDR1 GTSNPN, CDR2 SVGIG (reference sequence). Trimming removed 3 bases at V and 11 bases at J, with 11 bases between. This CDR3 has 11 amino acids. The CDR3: CAWRGRSAQHF. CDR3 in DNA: TGTGCCTGGAGGGGGCGATCAGCCCAGCATTTT.

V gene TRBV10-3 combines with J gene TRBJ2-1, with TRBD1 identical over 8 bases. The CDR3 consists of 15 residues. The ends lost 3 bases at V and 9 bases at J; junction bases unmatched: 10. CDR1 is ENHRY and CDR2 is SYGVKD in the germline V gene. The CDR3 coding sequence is TGTGCCATCAGTGACCCCTCGGACAGGGTGGGTGAGCAGTTCTTC. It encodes CAISDPSDRVGEQFF.

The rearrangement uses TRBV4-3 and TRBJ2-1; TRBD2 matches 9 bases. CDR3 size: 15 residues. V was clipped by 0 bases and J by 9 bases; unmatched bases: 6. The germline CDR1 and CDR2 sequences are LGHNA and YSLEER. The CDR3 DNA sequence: TGCGCCAGCAGCCAAGATGCGGGAGGGTATACTGAGCAGTTCTTC. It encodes CASSQDAGGYTEQFF.

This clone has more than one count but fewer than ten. DNA for the CDR3: TGTGCCAGCAGTTCTCTCCTTTATGATGAGCAGTTCTTC. This sequence encodes CASSSLLYDEQFF. This chain connects TRBV27 to TRBJ2-1; D is uncertain. Between the trimmed V and J ends, which lost 4 bases and 8 bases, there was a span of 12 bases. Per germline, CDR1 MNHEY and CDR2 SMNVEV (reference sequence). The CDR3 totals 13 residues.

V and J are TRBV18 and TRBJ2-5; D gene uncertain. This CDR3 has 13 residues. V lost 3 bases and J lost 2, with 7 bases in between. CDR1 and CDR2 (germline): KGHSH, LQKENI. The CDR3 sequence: CASSPTLQETQYF. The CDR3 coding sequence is TGTGCCAGCTCACCTACTCTACAAGAGACCCAGTACTTC.

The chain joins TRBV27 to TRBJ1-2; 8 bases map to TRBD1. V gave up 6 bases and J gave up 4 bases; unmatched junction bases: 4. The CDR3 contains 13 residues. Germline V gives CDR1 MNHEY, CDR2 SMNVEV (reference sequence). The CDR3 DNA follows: TGTGCCAGCAGCCAGGGGGCGGGCTATGGCTACACCTTC. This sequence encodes CASSQGAGYGYTF.

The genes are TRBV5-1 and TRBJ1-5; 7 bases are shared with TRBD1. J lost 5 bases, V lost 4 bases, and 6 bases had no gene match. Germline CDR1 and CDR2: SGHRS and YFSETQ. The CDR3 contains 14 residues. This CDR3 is CASSPGTEDQPQHF. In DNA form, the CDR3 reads TGCGCCAGCAGCCCCGGGACAGAGGATCAGCCCCAGCATTTT.

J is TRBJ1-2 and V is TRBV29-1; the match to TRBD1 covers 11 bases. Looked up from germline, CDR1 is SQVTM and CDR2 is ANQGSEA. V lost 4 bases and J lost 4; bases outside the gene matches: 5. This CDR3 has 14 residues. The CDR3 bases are TGCAGCGTTGGGGGGACAGGGGGGCCCTATGGCTACACCTTC. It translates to CSVGGTGGPYGYTF. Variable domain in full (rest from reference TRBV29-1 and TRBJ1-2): SAVISQKPSRDICQRGTSLTIQCQVDSQVTMMFWYRQQPGQSLTLIATANQGSEATYESGFVIDKFPISRPNLTFSTLTVSNMSPEDSSIYLCSVGGTGGPYGYTFGSGTRLTVV.

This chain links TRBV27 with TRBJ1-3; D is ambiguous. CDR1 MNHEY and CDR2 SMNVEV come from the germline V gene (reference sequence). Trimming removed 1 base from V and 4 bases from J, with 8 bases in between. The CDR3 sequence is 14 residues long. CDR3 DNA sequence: TGTGCCAGCAGTTTATACGGTCCAGGAAACACCATATATTTT. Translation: CASSLYGPGNTIYF.